Shown below are 8 T cell receptor beta chains from a single sample sequenced in a study of blood T cell repertoires in COVID-19. Only in-frame clones appear in the TCRdb table, and some are missing; sequencing was by immunoSEQ multiplex PCR. This table has about 220,000 clones, approximately 81% appearing once. Sample: peripheral blood. These receptors came from a woman of 80 years or more with acute or convalescent COVID-19.

The chain joins TRBV9 to TRBJ2-2, with a possible D match to TRBD2 (6 bases). V was trimmed by 3 bases and J by 5 bases, leaving 11 bases between them. CDR1 is SGDLS, CDR2 YYNGEE, per germline. CDR3 length equals 14 residues. CDR3 DNA sequence: TGTGCCAGCAGCGCTCGGGGGTATACCGGGGAGCTGTTTTTT. It is translated as CASSARGYTGELFF.

This clone turned up a few times. The V call is TRBV6-1, the J call TRBJ1-6; TRBD1 agrees at 7 bases. The V segment lost 6 bases and the J segment 8 bases; nucleotides outside the gene matches: 7. Per the germline V gene, CDR1 is MNHNS and CDR2 is SASEGT. This CDR3 has 14 amino acids. The CDR3 bases are TGTGCCAGCAGGTCGACAGGGAACTATTCACCCCTCCACTTT. Its protein is CASRSTGNYSPLHF.

The chain links TRBV19 to TRBJ2-1; 7 bases are a match to TRBD1. Per the germline V gene, CDR1 is LNHDA and CDR2 is SQIVND (reference sequence). V was clipped by 4 bases and J by 5 bases; unmatched bases: 5. The CDR3 covers 14 residues. The CDR3 DNA is TGTGCCAGTAGTAGACCCGGGACAGACAATGAGCAGTTCTTC. Translating it yields CASSRPGTDNEQFF.

The genes are TRBV6-5 and TRBJ1-5; 7 nucleotides line up with TRBD1. CDR1 is MNHEY, CDR2 SVGAGI, per germline. V was clipped by 2 bases and J by 3 bases; unmatched bases: 7. This CDR3 contains 16 residues. The CDR3 DNA follows: TGTGCCAGCAGTTACACCATGACAGGGCCCAATCAGCCCCAGCATTTT. Residues: CASSYTMTGPNQPQHF.

The chain is built from TRBV9 and TRBJ2-3, with TRBD2 matching 8 bases. In germline, CDR1 is SGDLS, CDR2 YYNGEE. This CDR3 spans 16 amino acids. V gave up 0 bases and J gave up 3 bases; unmatched junction bases: 6. This chain's CDR3 is CASSVASRGETDTQYF. The CDR3 nucleotides are TGTGCCAGCAGCGTAGCGTCGCGGGGGGAGACAGATACGCAGTATTTT.

The rearrangement joins TRBV3-1 (or the pseudogene TRBV3-2) to TRBJ1-1; D might be TRBD1 (5 bases). V lost 4 bases to trimming and J lost 5 bases, with 17 bases between them. Germline CDR1 and CDR2: LGHDT and YNNKEL (reference sequence). The CDR3 extends over 15 amino acids. CDR3 bases: TGTGCCAGCAGCCCCCACGGGCAGGGAAGAACTGAAGCTTTCTTT. Translation gives CASSPHGQGRTEAFF.

The chain links TRBV5-4 to TRBJ1-2; 9 bases fit TRBD1. Trimming cost V 0 bases and J 4 bases; bases outside gene matches: 7. The CDR3 is 16 amino acids. Per the germline V gene, CDR1 is SGHNT and CDR2 is YYREEE (reference sequence). CDR3 region: CASSLGGQGPFYGYTF. CDR3 sequence (DNA): TGTGCCAGCAGCTTGGGGGGACAGGGACCATTCTATGGCTACACCTTC.

The rearrangement links TRBV2 to TRBJ1-2; D perhaps matches TRBD1 (6 bases). This CDR3 spans 16 amino acids. Trimming took off 4 bases at V and 0 bases at J, with 15 bases between the two ends. Germline values: CDR1 SNHLY, CDR2 FYNNEI. The DNA of the CDR3 is TGTGCCAGCAGTGGGACTCCGACAGGAACTAACTATGGCTACACCTTC. Protein sequence: CASSGTPTGTNYGYTF.